This T cell receptor (beta chain) was recovered during a study of T cell responses to AZD1222 COVID-19 vaccine. Clones were read by immunoSEQ multiplex PCR, and TCRdb kept only the in-frame ones, dropping some. The top ten hold more than 3% of the sample, which has around 110,000 clones, approximately 83% seen once. Trimming took off 4 bases at V and 7 bases at J, with 13 bases between the two ends. Germline V gene data show CDR1 as GTSNPN and CDR2 as SVGIG (reference sequence). This CDR3 has 13 amino acids. For this clone: Its antigen is not known.

Study results and caveats: There were repertoire samples only from the period after the peak T cell response. Only five to seven AZD1222 recipients were seropositive at baseline. Nearly half of spike-specific TCRs reportedly go after variant regions that carry no mutations.

The sequence came from an adult in good health. Sequenced material: peripheral blood, taken on day 0 of MenACWY control vaccination. The chain combines TRBV30 with TRBJ1-4; tentative D call: TRBD1 (6 bases). The CDR3 region is CAWTSGAGEKLFF. CDR3 DNA sequence: TGTGCCTGGACGTCGGGGGCAGGTGAAAAACTGTTTTTT.